Listed below are T cell receptor beta chains from one sample, sequenced in a study of blood T cell repertoires in COVID-19. Using immunoSEQ multiplex PCR, the repertoire was profiled, and TCRdb retains in-frame clones only, with some absent. The sample has approximately 210,000 clones, about 90% seen once. The sample consisted of PBMCs or T cells enriched from blood (not recorded which). The receptors derive from a woman aged 45 to 65 with acute COVID-19. The CDR3 runs from the conserved cysteine through the conserved F or W. The D gene is left open where the match is weak. Some rows have no size entry. The others give once, few or many, or a class for an expanded clone.

d_call,clone_size,v_call,j_call,cdr3_nt,cdr3_aa
TRBD2,.,TRBV19,TRBJ2-1,TGTGCCAGCTCTAGACTAGCGGGAGGAAGAGATGAGCAGTTCTTC,CASSRLAGGRDEQFF
.,.,TRBV7-2,TRBJ2-3,TGTGCCAGCAGCTTAGCTCCGGGCACAGATACGCAGTATTTT,CASSLAPGTDTQYF
.,.,TRBV28,TRBJ2-1,TGTGCCAGCAGTAGTTTCCGCGGCACCTACAATGAGCAGTTCTTC,CASSSFRGTYNEQFF
TRBD1,.,TRBV18,TRBJ1-4,TGTGCCAGCTCACCGGACAGGGGGCGAACTAATGAAAAACTGTTTTTT,CASSPDRGRTNEKLFF
TRBD1,.,TRBV18,TRBJ1-5,TGTGCCAGCTCACCGTATATCTTAGGGACAGGGGTTTCCCATAGCAATCAGCCCCAGCATTTT,CASSPYILGTGVSHSNQPQHF
.,few,TRBV6-1,TRBJ2-7,TGTGCCAGCAGTGAATTTACGAGGAGACTAGGCCACGAGCAGTACTTC,CASSEFTRRLGHEQYF
.,.,TRBV6-5,TRBJ1-5,TGTGCCAGCAGTTACAGTGTCTATAGCAATCAGCCCCAGCATTTT,CASSYSVYSNQPQHF
TRBD1,once,TRBV15,TRBJ2-3,TGTGCCACCAGCAGAGACACAGGGGGCGTAGATACGCAGTATTTT,CATSRDTGGVDTQYF
TRBD2,.,TRBV14,TRBJ2-5,TGTGCCAGCAGCCGACTAGCGGGAGGGCTCTATCAAGAGACCCAGTACTTC,CASSRLAGGLYQETQYF
.,once,TRBV7-3,TRBJ2-1,TGTGCCAGCAGCGCGGACAGATTCTACAATGAGCAGTTCTTC,CASSADRFYNEQFF
.,once,TRBV7-9,TRBJ1-1,TGTGCCAGCAGCTTAGCGGGGGCCGGCACTGAAGCTTTCTTT,CASSLAGAGTEAFF
TRBD2,.,TRBV6-5,TRBJ2-5,TGTGCCAGCAGTTTTGGACTAGCGGGGGGACAAGAGACCCAGTACTTC,CASSFGLAGGQETQYF
.,few,TRBV5-1,TRBJ2-3,TGCGCCAGCAGCTTTAGAGGGTTGGATACGCAGTATTTT,CASSFRGLDTQYF
TRBD2,.,TRBV2,TRBJ2-7,TGTGCCAGCAGTGAGGGAGCGGGAAGCTCCTACGAGCAGTACTTC,CASSEGAGSSYEQYF
.,.,TRBV30,TRBJ2-2,TGTGCCTGGATGTCTTGGACAAGAACCAACACCGGGGAGCTGTTTTTT,CAWMSWTRTNTGELFF
.,.,TRBV7-2,TRBJ1-6,TGTGCCAGCAGCTTCGGACAGTACCTAGCTCCCACCCTCCACTTT,CASSFGQYLAPTLHF
.,.,TRBV7-2,TRBJ2-1,TGTGCCAGCAGCCTCAGACAACCAAGAGCTTACAATGAGCAGTTCTTC,CASSLRQPRAYNEQFF
.,.,TRBV6-5,TRBJ2-7,TGTGCCAGCAGTTTTGCCCGTAGCGGCTCCTACGAGCAGTACTTC,CASSFARSGSYEQYF
TRBD1,.,TRBV28,TRBJ2-7,TGTGCCAGCAGTTTATCCGGACAGGGAAAACCCTACGAGCAGTACTTC,CASSLSGQGKPYEQYF
TRBD1,once,TRBV18,TRBJ2-3,TGTGCCAGCTCACCACGGGACAGGTTTTTAACAGATACGCAGTATTTT,CASSPRDRFLTDTQYF
TRBD1,.,TRBV9,TRBJ2-7,TGTGCCAGCAGCGTATCCGGGACAGGGACCTACGAGCAGTACTTC,CASSVSGTGTYEQYF
.,.,TRBV28,TRBJ2-1,TGTGCCAGCAGTTCCGCGGCAGGGGCTAATGGCGAGCAGTTCTTC,CASSSAAGANGEQFF
.,.,TRBV6-2/TRBV6-3,TRBJ1-5,TGTGCCAGCAGTTACTCGAGGAGGAGTCAGCCCCAGCATTTT,CASSYSRRSQPQHF
TRBD1,once,TRBV5-1,TRBJ1-6,TGCGCCAGCAGGACAGGGGTATCGAGTAATTCACCCCTCCACTTT,CASRTGVSSNSPLHF
TRBD1,.,TRBV7-2,TRBJ2-7,TGTGCCAGCAGCACCCGGAGCGGACAGGGACACGAGCAGTACTTC,CASSTRSGQGHEQYF
.,.,TRBV27,TRBJ2-3,TGTGCCAGCACGGCGGCGGAGCCAGATACGCAGTATTTT,CASTAAEPDTQYF
.,.,TRBV9,TRBJ2-3,TGTGCCAGCAGCGTGGCGGCGGTCACAGATACGCAGTATTTT,CASSVAAVTDTQYF